These T cell receptor beta chains were read from a single sample in a study of sequential checkpoint blockade in melanoma. Only in-frame clones appear in the TCRdb table, and some are missing; sequencing was by immunoSEQ multiplex PCR. The sample has around 13,000 clones; under 80% are singletons. The input for sequencing was CD8+ T cells sorted from blood (inferred from file names), taken from a patient given nivolumab and ipilimumab in sequence. Source of these receptors: a human donor with melanoma. CDR3s include the opening cysteine and the closing phenylalanine or tryptophan. The D gene is left open where the match is weak.

d_gene: TRBD2; v_gene: TRBV4-3; j_gene: TRBJ2-5; CDR3nt: TGCGCCAGCAGCCAAGTTGCTAGCGGGGCAGTGACCCAGTACTTC; CDR3aa: CASSQVASGAVTQYF
d_gene: -; v_gene: TRBV5-1; j_gene: TRBJ1-1; CDR3nt: TGCGCCAGCAGCGATACCACACAGGGAAACACTGAAGCTTTCTTT; CDR3aa: CASSDTTQGNTEAFF
d_gene: -; v_gene: TRBV19; j_gene: TRBJ1-2; CDR3nt: TGTGCCAGTAGTATTGCTTCTAGGAACTATGGCTACACCTTC; CDR3aa: CASSIASRNYGYTF
d_gene: TRBD1; v_gene: TRBV11-3; j_gene: TRBJ1-1; CDR3nt: TGTGCCAGCAGCTTTGACAGGGCTAGTAACACTGAAGCTTTCTTT; CDR3aa: CASSFDRASNTEAFF
d_gene: -; v_gene: TRBV7-8; j_gene: TRBJ1-5; CDR3nt: TGTGCCAGCAGCTCCCTCGGCCAGGGTGTCCAGCCCCAGCATTTT; CDR3aa: CASSSLGQGVQPQHF
d_gene: -; v_gene: TRBV27; j_gene: TRBJ1-4; CDR3nt: TGTGCCAGCAGGGCGGCTGCAACTAATGAAAAACTGTTTTTT; CDR3aa: CASRAAATNEKLFF